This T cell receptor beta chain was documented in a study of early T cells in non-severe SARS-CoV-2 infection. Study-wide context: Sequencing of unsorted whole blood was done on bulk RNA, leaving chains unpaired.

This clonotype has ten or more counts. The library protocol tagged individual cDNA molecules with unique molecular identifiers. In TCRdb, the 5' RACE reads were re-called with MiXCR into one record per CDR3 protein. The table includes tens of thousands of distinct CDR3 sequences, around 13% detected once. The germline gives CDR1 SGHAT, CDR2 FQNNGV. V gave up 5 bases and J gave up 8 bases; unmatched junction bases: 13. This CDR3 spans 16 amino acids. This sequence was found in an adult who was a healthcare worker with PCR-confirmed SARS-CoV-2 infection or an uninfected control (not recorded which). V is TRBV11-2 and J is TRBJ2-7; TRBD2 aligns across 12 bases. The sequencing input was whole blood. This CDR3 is CASSPGLAGRGGQQYF. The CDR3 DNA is TGTGCCAGCAGCCCTGGACTAGCGGGACGGGGGGGGCAGCAGTACTTC.